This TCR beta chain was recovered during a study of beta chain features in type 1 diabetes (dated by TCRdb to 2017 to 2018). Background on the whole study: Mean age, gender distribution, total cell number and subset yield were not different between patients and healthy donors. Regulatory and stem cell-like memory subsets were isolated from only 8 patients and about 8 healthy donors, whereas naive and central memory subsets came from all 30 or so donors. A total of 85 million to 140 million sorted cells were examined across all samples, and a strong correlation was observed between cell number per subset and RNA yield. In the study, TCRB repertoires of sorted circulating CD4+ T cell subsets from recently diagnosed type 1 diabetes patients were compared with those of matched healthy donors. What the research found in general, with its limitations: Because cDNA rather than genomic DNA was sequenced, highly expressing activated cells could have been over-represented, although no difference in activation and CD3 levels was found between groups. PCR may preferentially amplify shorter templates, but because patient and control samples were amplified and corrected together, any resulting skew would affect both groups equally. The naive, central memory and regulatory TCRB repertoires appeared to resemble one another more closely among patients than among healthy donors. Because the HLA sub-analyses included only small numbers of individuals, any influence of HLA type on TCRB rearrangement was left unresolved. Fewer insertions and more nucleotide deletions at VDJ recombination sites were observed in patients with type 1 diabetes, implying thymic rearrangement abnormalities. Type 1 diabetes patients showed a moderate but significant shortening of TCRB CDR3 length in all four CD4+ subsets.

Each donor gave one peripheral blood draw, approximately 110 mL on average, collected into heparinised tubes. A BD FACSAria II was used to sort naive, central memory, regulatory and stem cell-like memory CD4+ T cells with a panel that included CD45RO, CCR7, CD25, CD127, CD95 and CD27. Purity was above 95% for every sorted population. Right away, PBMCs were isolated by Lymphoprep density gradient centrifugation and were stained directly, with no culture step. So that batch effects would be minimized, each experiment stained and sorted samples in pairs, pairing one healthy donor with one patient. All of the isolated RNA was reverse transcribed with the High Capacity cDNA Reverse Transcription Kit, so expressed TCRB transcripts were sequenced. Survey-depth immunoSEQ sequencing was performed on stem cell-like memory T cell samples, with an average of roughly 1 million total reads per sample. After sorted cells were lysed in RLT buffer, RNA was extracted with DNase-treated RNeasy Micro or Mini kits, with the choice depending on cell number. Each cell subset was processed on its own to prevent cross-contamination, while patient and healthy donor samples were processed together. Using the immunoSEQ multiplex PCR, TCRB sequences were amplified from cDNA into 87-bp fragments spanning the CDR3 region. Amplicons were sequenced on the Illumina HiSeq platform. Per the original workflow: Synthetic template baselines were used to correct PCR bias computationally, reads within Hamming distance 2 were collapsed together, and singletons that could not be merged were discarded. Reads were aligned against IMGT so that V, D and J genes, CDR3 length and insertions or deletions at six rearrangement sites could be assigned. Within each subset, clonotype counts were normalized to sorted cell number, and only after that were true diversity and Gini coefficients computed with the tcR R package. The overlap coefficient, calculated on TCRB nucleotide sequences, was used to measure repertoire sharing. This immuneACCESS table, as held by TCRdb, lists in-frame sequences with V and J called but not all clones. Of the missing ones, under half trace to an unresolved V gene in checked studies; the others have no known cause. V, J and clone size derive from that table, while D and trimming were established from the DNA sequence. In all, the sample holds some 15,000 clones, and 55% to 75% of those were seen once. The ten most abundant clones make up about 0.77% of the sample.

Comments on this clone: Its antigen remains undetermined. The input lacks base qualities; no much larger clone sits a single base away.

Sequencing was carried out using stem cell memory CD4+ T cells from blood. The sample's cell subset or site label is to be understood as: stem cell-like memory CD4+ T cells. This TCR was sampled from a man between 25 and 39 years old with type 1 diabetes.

This receptor has the CDR3 CASSLVASGALSDEQFF. The bases read TGTGCCAGCAGCTTAGTGGCTAGCGGGGCCCTATCGGATGAGCAGTTCTTC. The chain couples TRBV7-9 to TRBJ2-1, with 9 bases matching TRBD2. Here V drops 1 base and J drops 8 bases, and the junction holds 12 bases not matched to any gene. The germline V gene (reference sequence) sets CDR1 to SEHNR and CDR2 to FQNEAQ. Its CDR3 holds 17 amino acids, cysteine through phenylalanine. The CDR3 DNA has 51 bases and is translated from base 1.